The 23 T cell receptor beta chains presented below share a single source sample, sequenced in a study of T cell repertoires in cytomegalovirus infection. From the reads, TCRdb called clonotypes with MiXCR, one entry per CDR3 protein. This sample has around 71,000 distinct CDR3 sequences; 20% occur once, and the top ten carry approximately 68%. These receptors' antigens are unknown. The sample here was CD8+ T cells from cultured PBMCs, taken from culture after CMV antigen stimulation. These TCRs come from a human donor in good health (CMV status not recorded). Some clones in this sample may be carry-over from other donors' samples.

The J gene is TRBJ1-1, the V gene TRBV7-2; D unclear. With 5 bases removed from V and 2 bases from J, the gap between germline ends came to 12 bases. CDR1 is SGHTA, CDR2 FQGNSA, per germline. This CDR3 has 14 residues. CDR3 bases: TGTGCCAGCAGCCTGAATCGTCTCAACACTGAAGCTTTCTTT. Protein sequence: CASSLNRLNTEAFF.

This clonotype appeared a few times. The CDR3 loop reads CASSEVSYGYTF. DNA for the CDR3: TGTGCCAGCAGTGAAGTAAGCTATGGCTACACCTTC. This chain uses TRBV6-1 with TRBJ1-2, with D uncertain. V was cut by 1 base and J by 4 bases, with 4 bases left in between. This CDR3 has 12 residues. The V gene's germline CDR1 is MNHNS and CDR2 SASEGT.

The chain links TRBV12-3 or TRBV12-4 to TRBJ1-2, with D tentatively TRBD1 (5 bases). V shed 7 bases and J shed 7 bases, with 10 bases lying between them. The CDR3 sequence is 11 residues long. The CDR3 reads CASKQGSGYTF. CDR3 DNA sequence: TGTGCCAGCAAGCAGGGTTCTGGCTACACCTTC.

This CDR3 reads CASSQVEYPNYGYTF. The CDR3 region has the DNA TGCGCCAGCAGCCAAGTTGAGTATCCTAACTATGGCTACACCTTC. The chain couples TRBV4-1 to TRBJ1-2, with no clear D. CDR1 is MGHRA and CDR2 is YSYEKL in the germline V gene. V lost 1 base and J 0 bases, leaving 9 bases between the germline ends. This CDR3 region has 15 residues.

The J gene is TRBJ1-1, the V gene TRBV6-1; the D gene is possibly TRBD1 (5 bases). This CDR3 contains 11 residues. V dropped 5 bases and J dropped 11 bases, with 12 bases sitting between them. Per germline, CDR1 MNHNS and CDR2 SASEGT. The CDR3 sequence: CASSLGVVAFF. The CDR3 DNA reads TGTGCCAGCAGTCTGGGGGTGGTTGCTTTCTTT.

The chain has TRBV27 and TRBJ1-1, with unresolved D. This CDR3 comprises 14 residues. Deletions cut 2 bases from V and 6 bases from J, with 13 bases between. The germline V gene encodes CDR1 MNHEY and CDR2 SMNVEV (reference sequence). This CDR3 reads CASSLTAQAPEAFF. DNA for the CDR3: TGTGCCAGCAGTTTAACAGCCCAGGCCCCTGAAGCTTTCTTT.

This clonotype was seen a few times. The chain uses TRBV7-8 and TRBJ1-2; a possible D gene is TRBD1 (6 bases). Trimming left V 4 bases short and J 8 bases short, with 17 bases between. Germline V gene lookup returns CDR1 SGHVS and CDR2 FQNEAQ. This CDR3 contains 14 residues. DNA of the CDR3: TGTGCCAGCAGCTCTGGGGGCGGCCCTCCGGGCTACACCTTC. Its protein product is CASSSGGGPPGYTF.

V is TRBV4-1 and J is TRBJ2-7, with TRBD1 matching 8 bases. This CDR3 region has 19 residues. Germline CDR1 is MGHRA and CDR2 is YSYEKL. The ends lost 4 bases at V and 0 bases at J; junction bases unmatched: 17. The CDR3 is CASSLLPRTGQGSSYEQYF. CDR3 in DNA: TGCGCCAGCAGCCTACTGCCCCGAACCGGACAGGGTAGCTCCTACGAGCAGTACTTC.

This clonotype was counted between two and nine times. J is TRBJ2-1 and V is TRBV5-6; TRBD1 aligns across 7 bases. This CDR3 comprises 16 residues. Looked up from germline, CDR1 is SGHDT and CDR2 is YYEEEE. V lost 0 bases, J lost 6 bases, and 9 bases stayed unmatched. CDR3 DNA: TGTGCCAGCAGCTTGGCCGCGACAGGGCTCGTCAATGAGCAGTTCTTC. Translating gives CASSLAATGLVNEQFF.

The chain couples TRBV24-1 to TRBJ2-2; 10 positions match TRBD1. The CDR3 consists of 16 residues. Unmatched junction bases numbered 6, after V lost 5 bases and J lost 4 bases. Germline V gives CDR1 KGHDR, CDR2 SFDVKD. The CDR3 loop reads CATSASGTGVTGELFF. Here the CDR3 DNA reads TGTGCCACCAGTGCATCCGGGACAGGGGTCACCGGGGAGCTGTTTTTT.

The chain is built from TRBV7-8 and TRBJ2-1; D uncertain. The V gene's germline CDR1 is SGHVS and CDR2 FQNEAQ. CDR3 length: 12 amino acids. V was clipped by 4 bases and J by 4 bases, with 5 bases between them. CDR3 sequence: CASSSRYNEQFF. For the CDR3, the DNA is TGTGCCAGCAGCTCCCGATACAATGAGCAGTTCTTC.

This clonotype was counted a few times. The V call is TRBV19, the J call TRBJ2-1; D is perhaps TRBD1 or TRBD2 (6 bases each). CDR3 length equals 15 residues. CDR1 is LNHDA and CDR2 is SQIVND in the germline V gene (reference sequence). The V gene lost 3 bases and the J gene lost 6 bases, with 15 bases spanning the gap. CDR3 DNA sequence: TGTGCCAGTAGTATCGGGGGCAGGGGATTCAATGAGCAGTTCTTC. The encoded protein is CASSIGGRGFNEQFF.

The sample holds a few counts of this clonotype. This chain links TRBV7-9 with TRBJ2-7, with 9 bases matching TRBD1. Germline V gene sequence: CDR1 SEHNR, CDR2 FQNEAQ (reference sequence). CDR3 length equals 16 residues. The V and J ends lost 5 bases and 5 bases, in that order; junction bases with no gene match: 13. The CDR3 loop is CASSLPQGAFVHEQYF. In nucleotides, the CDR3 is TGTGCCAGCAGCCTTCCACAGGGGGCGTTTGTCCACGAGCAGTACTTC.

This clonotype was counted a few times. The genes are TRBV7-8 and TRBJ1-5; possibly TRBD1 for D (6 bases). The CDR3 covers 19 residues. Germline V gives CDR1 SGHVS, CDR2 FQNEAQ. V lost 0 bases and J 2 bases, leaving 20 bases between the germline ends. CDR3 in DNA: TGTGCCAGCAGCTTAGCGCCACAGGGAGGAGTCTGGGGCAATCAGCCCCAGCATTTT. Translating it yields CASSLAPQGGVWGNQPQHF.

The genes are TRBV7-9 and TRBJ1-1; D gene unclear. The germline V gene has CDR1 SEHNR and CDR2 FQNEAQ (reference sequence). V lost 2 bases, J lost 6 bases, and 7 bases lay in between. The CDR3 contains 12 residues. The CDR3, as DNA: TGTGCCAGCAGCTTATTCAGCTCTGAAGCTTTCTTT. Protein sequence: CASSLFSSEAFF.

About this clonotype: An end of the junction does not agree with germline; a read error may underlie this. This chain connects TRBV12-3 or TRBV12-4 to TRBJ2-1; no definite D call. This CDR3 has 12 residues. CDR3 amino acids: CAISSNYNEQFF. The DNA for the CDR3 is TGTGCCATCAGTTCTAACTACAATGAGCAGTTCTTC.

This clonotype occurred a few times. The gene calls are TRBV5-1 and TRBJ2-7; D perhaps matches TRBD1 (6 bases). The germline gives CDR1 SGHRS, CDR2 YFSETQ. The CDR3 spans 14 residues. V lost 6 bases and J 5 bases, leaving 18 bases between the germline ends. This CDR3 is CASTGEGDAHEQYF. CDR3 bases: TGCGCCAGCACCGGCGAGGGGGATGCCCACGAGCAGTACTTC.

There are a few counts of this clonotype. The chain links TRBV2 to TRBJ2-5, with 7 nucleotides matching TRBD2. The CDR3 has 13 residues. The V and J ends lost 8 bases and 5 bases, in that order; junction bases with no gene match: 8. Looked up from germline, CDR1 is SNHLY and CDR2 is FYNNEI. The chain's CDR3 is CASPLGRGETQYF. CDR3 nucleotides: TGTGCCAGCCCCCTAGGGCGGGGGGAGACCCAGTACTTC.

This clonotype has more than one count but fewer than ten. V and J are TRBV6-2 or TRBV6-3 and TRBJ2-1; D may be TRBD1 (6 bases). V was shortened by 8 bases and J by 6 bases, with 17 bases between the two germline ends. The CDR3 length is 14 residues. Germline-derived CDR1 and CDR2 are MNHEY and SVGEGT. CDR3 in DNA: TGTGCCAGCCACTATGGGGGCGCGGTCAATGAGCAGTTCTTC. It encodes CASHYGGAVNEQFF.

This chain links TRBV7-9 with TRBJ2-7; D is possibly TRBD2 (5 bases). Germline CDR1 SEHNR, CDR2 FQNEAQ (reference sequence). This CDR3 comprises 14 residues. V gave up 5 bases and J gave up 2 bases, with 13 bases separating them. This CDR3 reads CASSPDYGAYEQYF. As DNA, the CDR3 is TGTGCCAGCAGCCCCGACTACGGGGCCTACGAGCAGTACTTC. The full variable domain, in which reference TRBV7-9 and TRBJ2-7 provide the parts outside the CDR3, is DTGVSQNPRHKITKRGQNVTFRCDPISEHNRLYWYRQTLGQGPEFLTYFQNEAQLEKSRLLSDRFSAERPKGSFSTLEIQRTEQGDSAMYLCASSPDYGAYEQYFGPGTRLTVT.

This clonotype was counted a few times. The CDR3 DNA sequence: TGCGCCAGCAGCCAAGACAAGCCTAGGGGAGATACGCAGTATTTT. Translation gives CASSQDKPRGDTQYF. The rearrangement uses TRBV4-3 and TRBJ2-3, with a weak D call TRBD1 (5 bases). CDR1 and CDR2 (germline): LGHNA, YSLEER. V was cut by 0 bases and J by 5 bases, with 12 bases left in between. The CDR3 loop spans 15 amino acids.

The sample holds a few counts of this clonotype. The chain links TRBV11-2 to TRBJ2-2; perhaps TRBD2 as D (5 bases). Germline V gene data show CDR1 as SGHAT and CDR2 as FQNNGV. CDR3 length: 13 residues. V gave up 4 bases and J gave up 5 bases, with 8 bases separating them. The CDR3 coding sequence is TGTGCCAGCAGCTCGGACTGGACCGGGGAGCTGTTTTTT. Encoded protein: CASSSDWTGELFF. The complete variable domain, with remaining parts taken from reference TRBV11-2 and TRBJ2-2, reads EAGVAQSPRYKIIEKRQSVAFWCNPISGHATLYWYQQILGQGPKLLIQFQNNGVVDDSQLPKDRFSAERLKGVDSTLKIQPAKLEDSAVYLCASSSDWTGELFFGEGSRLTVL.

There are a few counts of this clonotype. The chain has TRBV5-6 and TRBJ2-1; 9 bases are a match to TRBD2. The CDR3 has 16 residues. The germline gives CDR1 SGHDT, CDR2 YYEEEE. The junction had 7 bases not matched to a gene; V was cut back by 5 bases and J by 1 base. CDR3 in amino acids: CASSAAGGPSYNEQFF. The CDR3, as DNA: TGTGCCAGCAGTGCCGCGGGGGGGCCTTCCTACAATGAGCAGTTCTTC.